The 15 T cell receptor beta chains below all came from one sample that was sequenced in a study of blood T cell repertoires in COVID-19. TCRdb's table, derived via immunoSEQ multiplex PCR, lists solely in-frame clones and lacks some. The sample consists of 250,000 to 350,000 clones, around 87% of them appearing once. Sequencing used peripheral blood. These receptors came from a woman in her forties or fifties who had recovered from COVID-19.

J is TRBJ2-7 and V is TRBV6-6, with 11 bases aligning to TRBD1. Trimming cost V 0 bases and J 0 bases; bases outside gene matches: 1. The CDR3 has 16 amino acids. CDR1 is MNHNY and CDR2 is SVGAGI in the germline V gene (reference sequence). The CDR3 DNA reads TGTGCCAGCAGTTACTCCGGACAGGGGGCCTCCTACGAGCAGTACTTC. This sequence encodes CASSYSGQGASYEQYF.

The chain employs TRBV4-3 and TRBJ2-1, with TRBD2 matching over 8 bases. CDR1 and CDR2 from the germline V gene are LGHNA and YSLEER. J gave up 8 bases and V 0 bases, and 15 bases lay outside the gene matches. The CDR3 spans 18 residues. The CDR3 here is CASSQDFGGAGFGHEQFF. CDR3 DNA sequence: TGCGCCAGCAGCCAAGATTTCGGGGGGGCGGGGTTCGGTCATGAGCAGTTCTTC.

The V and J genes are TRBV28 and TRBJ1-2, with 9 positions matching TRBD1. J was trimmed by 0 bases and V by 10 bases; bases with no gene match: 3. This CDR3 is 13 amino acids long. Germline values: CDR1 MDHEN, CDR2 SYDVKM. The CDR3 bases are TGTGCCATCAGGGACAGGGCTAACTATGGCTACACCTTC. As protein: CAIRDRANYGYTF.

The CDR3 bases are TGTGCCAGCAGCTTGTTTAGGCAGGGGTACCAAGAGACCCAGTACTTC. It specifies CASSLFRQGYQETQYF. The chain is built from TRBV5-6 and TRBJ2-5, with D possibly TRBD1 on 6 matching bases. There are 16 residues in the CDR3. Germline assignment: CDR1 SGHDT and CDR2 YYEEEE. Trimming stripped 1 base from V and 0 bases from J, with 13 bases between.

V is TRBV29-1 and J is TRBJ2-3; 8 bases agree with TRBD2. J lost 6 bases, V lost 3 bases, and 5 bases had no gene match. CDR1 and CDR2 (germline): SQVTM, ANQGSEA. The CDR3 length is 13 residues. CDR3 in amino acids: CSVDSGVTDTQYF. The CDR3 DNA is TGCAGCGTTGATAGCGGGGTTACGGATACGCAGTATTTT.

The chain links TRBV2 to TRBJ2-7; a weak D match, TRBD2 (6 bases). Trimming shortened V by 3 bases and J by 1 base, and 13 bases separated the two germline ends. The germline V gene encodes CDR1 SNHLY and CDR2 FYNNEI. The CDR3 length is 15 residues. The CDR3 DNA follows: TGTGCCAGCAGTGAGCGGGGATCCTGGTCCTACGAGCAGTACTTC. This gives the protein CASSERGSWSYEQYF.

The chain carries TRBV25-1 and TRBJ2-5; D is possibly TRBD1 (6 bases). The V end lost 7 bases, the J end lost 0 bases, and 15 bases lay between the germline ends. This CDR3 spans 15 amino acids. Per germline, CDR1 MGHDK and CDR2 SYGVNS. DNA of the CDR3: TGTGCCAGCACATCGCAGGGGTGGTACCAAGAGACCCAGTACTTC. Its translation is CASTSQGWYQETQYF. The full variable domain, completed using reference TRBV25-1 and TRBJ2-5, is EADIYQTPRYLVIGTGKKITLECSQTMGHDKMYWYQQDPGMELHLIHYSYGVNSTEKGDLSSESTVSRIRTEHFPLTLESARPSHTSQYLCASTSQGWYQETQYFGPGTRLLVL.

J is TRBJ1-5 and V is TRBV2; 7 nucleotides agree with TRBD1. The CDR3 extends over 14 amino acids. CDR1 is SNHLY and CDR2 is FYNNEI in the germline V gene. J lost 4 bases, V lost 1 base, and 1 base had no gene match. The CDR3 spells CASSEEQGNQPQHF. The CDR3 DNA is TGTGCCAGCAGTGAAGAACAGGGGAATCAGCCCCAGCATTTT. The full variable domain, in which reference TRBV2 and TRBJ1-5 provide the parts outside the CDR3, is EPEVTQTPSHQVTQMGQEVILRCVPISNHLYFYWYRQILGQKVEFLVSFYNNEISEKSEIFDDQFSVERPDGSNFTLKIRSTKLEDSAMYFCASSEEQGNQPQHFGDGTRLSIL.

This chain joins TRBV4-2 and TRBJ2-1, with 9 bases that match TRBD2. Germline assignment: CDR1 LGHNA and CDR2 YNFKEQ. CDR3 length: 16 amino acids. Germline trimming cut 4 bases from V and 6 bases from J; bases unmatched to any gene: 10. In nucleotides, the CDR3 is TGTGCCAGCAGCCCACCGCGGGCTAGCGGGACCAATGAGCAGTTCTTC. It translates to CASSPPRASGTNEQFF.

This clone was seen just once. V gene TRBV28 combines with J gene TRBJ2-1, with 8 bases lining up with TRBD2. The CDR3 runs to 15 residues. Germline trimming cut 6 bases from V and 6 bases from J; bases unmatched to any gene: 10. Germline CDR1 is MDHEN and CDR2 is SYDVKM. Here the CDR3 DNA reads TGTGCCAGCAGGTCTCCGGGAGGGCCGAGCAATGAGCAGTTCTTC. It encodes CASRSPGGPSNEQFF. The full variable domain, in which reference TRBV28 and TRBJ2-1 provide the parts outside the CDR3, is DVKVTQSSRYLVKRTGEKVFLECVQDMDHENMFWYRQDPGLGLRLIYFSYDVKMKEKGDIPEGYSVSREKKERFSLILESASTNQTSMYLCASRSPGGPSNEQFFGPGTRLTVL.

This chain links TRBV7-6 with TRBJ2-7; 9 bases are shared with TRBD2. The CDR3 length is 15 residues. Trimming cost V 2 bases and J 6 bases; bases outside gene matches: 8. In germline, CDR1 is SGHVS, CDR2 FNYEAQ. In DNA form, the CDR3 reads TGTGCCAGCAGCTTATACGGCGGGAGGGAGACCGAGCAGTACTTC. Residues: CASSLYGGRETEQYF.

The chain has TRBV6-1 and TRBJ2-3, with D possibly TRBD2 on 6 matching bases. The length of the CDR3 is 16 residues. CDR1 is MNHNS and CDR2 is SASEGT in the germline V gene. V was shortened by 2 bases and J by 2 bases, with 14 bases between the two germline ends. CDR3 nucleotides: TGTGCCAGCAGTGAATTAGGAGGGTTGGTCACAGATACGCAGTATTTT. Its protein is CASSELGGLVTDTQYF.

The chain carries TRBV5-1 and TRBJ2-3; 8 bases agree with TRBD2. The V gene end was trimmed by 4 bases and the J gene end by 0 bases; junction bases not matched to a gene: 4. This CDR3 region has 15 residues. CDR1 is SGHRS and CDR2 is YFSETQ in the germline V gene. This chain's CDR3 is CASSLKRGSTDTQYF. CDR3 sequence (DNA): TGCGCCAGCAGCCTCAAGCGGGGGAGCACAGATACGCAGTATTTT.

This clone has more than one count but fewer than ten. CDR3: CASSISHPSNQPQHF. CDR3 DNA: TGTGCCAGTAGTATTTCACACCCTAGCAATCAGCCCCAGCATTTT. The chain links TRBV19 to TRBJ1-5; D uncertain. CDR3 length equals 15 residues. The germline CDR1 and CDR2 sequences are LNHDA and SQIVND (reference sequence). Trimming shortened V by 3 bases and J by 0 bases, and 9 bases separated the two germline ends.

The chain has TRBV6-5 and TRBJ1-1; no clear D gene. This CDR3 spans 11 amino acids. Germline CDR1 is MNHEY and CDR2 is SVGAGI. V was pared by 3 bases and J by 8 bases, with 7 bases between. In DNA form, the CDR3 reads TGTGCCAGCAGTTATGGGGAGGAAGCTTTCTTT. Translated: CASSYGEEAFF.